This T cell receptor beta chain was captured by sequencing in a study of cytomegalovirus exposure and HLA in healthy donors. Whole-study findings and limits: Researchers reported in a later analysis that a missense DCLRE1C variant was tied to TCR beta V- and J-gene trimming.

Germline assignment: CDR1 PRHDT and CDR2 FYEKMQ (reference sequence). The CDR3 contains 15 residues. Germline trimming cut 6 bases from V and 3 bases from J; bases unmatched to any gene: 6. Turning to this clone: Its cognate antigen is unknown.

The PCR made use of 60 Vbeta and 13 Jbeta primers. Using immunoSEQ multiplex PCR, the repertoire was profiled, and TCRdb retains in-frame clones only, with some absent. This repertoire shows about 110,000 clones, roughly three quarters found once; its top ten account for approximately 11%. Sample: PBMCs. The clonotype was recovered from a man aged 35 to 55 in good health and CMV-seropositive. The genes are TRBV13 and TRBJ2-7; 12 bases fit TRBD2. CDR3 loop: CASSFGLAGLYEQYF. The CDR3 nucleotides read TGTGCCAGCAGTTTTGGACTAGCGGGACTCTACGAGCAGTACTTC.